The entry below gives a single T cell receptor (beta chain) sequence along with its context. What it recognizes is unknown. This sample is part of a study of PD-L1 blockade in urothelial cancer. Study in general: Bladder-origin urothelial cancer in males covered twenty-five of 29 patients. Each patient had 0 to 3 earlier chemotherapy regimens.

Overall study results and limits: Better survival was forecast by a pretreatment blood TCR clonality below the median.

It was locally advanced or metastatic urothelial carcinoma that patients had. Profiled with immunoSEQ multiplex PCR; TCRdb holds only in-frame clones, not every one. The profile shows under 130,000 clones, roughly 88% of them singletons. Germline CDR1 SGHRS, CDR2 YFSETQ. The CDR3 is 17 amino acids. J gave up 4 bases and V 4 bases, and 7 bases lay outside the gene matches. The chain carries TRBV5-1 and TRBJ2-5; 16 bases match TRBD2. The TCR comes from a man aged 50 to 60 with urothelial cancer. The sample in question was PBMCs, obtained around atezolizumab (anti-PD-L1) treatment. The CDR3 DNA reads TGCGCCAGCAGCCCGGGACTAGCGGGAGGGCCTAGAGAGACCCAGTACTTC. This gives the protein CASSPGLAGGPRETQYF. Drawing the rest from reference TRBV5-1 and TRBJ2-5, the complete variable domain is KAGVTQTPRYLIKTRGQQVTLSCSPISGHRSVSWYQQTPGQGLQFLFEYFSETQRNKGNFPGRFSGRQFSNSRSEMNVSTLELGDSALYLCASSPGLAGGPRETQYFGPGTRLLVL.